A single sample is the source of the 19 T cell receptor beta chains below, sequenced in a study of identical twins. TCRdb itself ran the 5' RACE reads through MiXCR, one entry per CDR3 protein. In the table there are approximately 350,000 distinct CDR3 sequences, roughly an eighth of which are singletons. These data are also associated with another study on yellow fever vaccine responses in identical twins.

The sequenced sample was CD8+ T cells sorted from blood. The origin of the receptors is a woman aged 18-35 years in good health.

J is TRBJ2-2 and V is TRBV24-1; perhaps TRBD1 as D (5 bases). CDR1 and CDR2 (germline): KGHDR, SFDVKD. The CDR3 extends over 14 amino acids. V was pared by 10 bases and J by 5 bases, with 16 bases between. The CDR3 is CATSTSRGTGELFF. The CDR3 DNA follows: TGTGCCACTAGCACTTCAAGGGGAACCGGGGAGCTGTTTTTT.

The rearrangement uses TRBV2 and TRBJ2-6, with a weak D call TRBD2 (6 bases). The CDR3 spans 13 residues. Germline V gives CDR1 SNHLY, CDR2 FYNNEI. Between the trimmed V and J ends, which lost 5 bases and 5 bases, there was a span of 7 bases. The CDR3 nucleotides read TGTGCCAGCAGTCTAGCGAGGGCCAACGTCCTGACTTTC. This gives the protein CASSLARANVLTF.

This clonotype showed up many times. The chain carries TRBV20-1 and TRBJ2-3; 9 positions match TRBD2. The CDR3 has 15 residues. The germline CDR1 and CDR2 sequences are DFQATT and SNEGSKA (reference sequence). J gave up 4 bases and V 0 bases, and 5 bases lay outside the gene matches. CDR3 DNA: TGCAGTGCTAGAGATCTTAGCGGGAGCCCAGATACGCAGTATTTT. Translating it yields CSARDLSGSPDTQYF.

V usage is TRBV28 and J usage is TRBJ2-3, with D perhaps matching TRBD1 (5 bases). CDR1 and CDR2 from the germline V gene are MDHEN and SYDVKM. With 6 bases removed from V and 6 bases from J, the gap between germline ends came to 16 bases. CDR3 length: 14 residues. CDR3 amino acids: CASSQDTEWDTQYF. CDR3 coding DNA: TGTGCCAGCAGCCAGGACACGGAATGGGATACGCAGTATTTT. The full variable domain, its missing parts supplied by reference TRBV28 and TRBJ2-3, is DVKVTQSSRYLVKRTGEKVFLECVQDMDHENMFWYRQDPGLGLRLIYFSYDVKMKEKGDIPEGYSVSREKKERFSLILESASTNQTSMYLCASSQDTEWDTQYFGPGTRLTVL.

On this clonotype: Compared with germline, one end of the junction differs, possibly owing to a read error. The chain has TRBV12-3 or TRBV12-4 and TRBJ2-1; D is unclear. This CDR3 has 14 amino acids. CDR3 bases: TGTGCCAGCAGTTTAGCTGGGCTCTACAATAAGCAGTTCTTC. Translation: CASSLAGLYNKQFF.

This clonotype was observed a few times. The chain is built from TRBV12-3 or TRBV12-4 and TRBJ2-3; D gene unclear. Trimming pared 3 bases from V and 2 bases from J, leaving 3 bases between. The CDR3 sequence is 12 residues long. The CDR3 spells CASSFYTDTQYF. The CDR3, as DNA: TGTGCCAGCAGTTTCTACACAGATACGCAGTATTTT.

The rearrangement uses TRBV28 and TRBJ2-5; possible D gene TRBD1, 5 bases. Trimming removed 10 bases from V and 5 bases from J, with 20 bases in between. Germline values: CDR1 MDHEN, CDR2 SYDVKM. This CDR3 is built from 14 residues. DNA for the CDR3: TGTGCCATACTACCGACAGCAGCTGGGGAGACCCAGTACTTC. Its protein is CAILPTAAGETQYF.

This clonotype was counted between two and nine times. The chain joins TRBV27 to TRBJ2-1; D unclear. Germline loops: CDR1 MNHEY, CDR2 SMNVEV (reference sequence). V lost 6 bases, J lost 2 bases, and 17 bases lay in between. The CDR3 has 16 amino acids. The CDR3 spells CASSTSSPTAYNEQFF. The CDR3, as DNA: TGTGCCAGCAGCACGAGCTCACCTACGGCCTACAATGAGCAGTTCTTC.

This chain links TRBV13 with TRBJ2-7, with TRBD2 identical over 10 bases. There are 18 residues in the CDR3. Germline CDR1 reads PRHDT; CDR2 reads FYEKMQ (reference sequence). The trim removed 2 bases at V and 0 bases at J, leaving 10 bases unmatched. As DNA, the CDR3 is TGTGCCAGCAGCTTACCTAGCGGGAGCCCAAGGAGCTCCTACGAGCAGTACTTC. It codes for CASSLPSGSPRSSYEQYF.

This clonotype was seen a few times. This chain joins TRBV11-1 and TRBJ2-1, with TRBD2 identical over 7 bases. The germline V gene has CDR1 SGHAT and CDR2 FQDESV (reference sequence). The CDR3 is made up of 19 amino acids. The V gene end was trimmed by 1 base and the J gene end by 0 bases; junction bases not matched to a gene: 12. The CDR3 sequence: CASSLVTSGRAFSYNEQFF. CDR3 sequence (DNA): TGTGCCAGCAGCTTAGTGACTAGTGGGAGGGCCTTCTCCTACAATGAGCAGTTCTTC.

The rearrangement uses TRBV28 and TRBJ2-3, with 8 nucleotides matching TRBD2. This CDR3 region has 15 residues. In germline, CDR1 is MDHEN, CDR2 SYDVKM. The ends lost 1 base at V and 4 bases at J; junction bases unmatched: 4. This CDR3 is CASSLSAGGPDTQYF. Here the CDR3 DNA reads TGTGCCAGCAGTTTATCGGCGGGAGGACCAGATACGCAGTATTTT.

This clonotype occurred a few times. The rearrangement links TRBV4-1 to TRBJ1-1; D is possibly TRBD1 (5 bases). Germline V gene lookup returns CDR1 MGHRA and CDR2 YSYEKL. The CDR3 has 14 residues. Trimming left V 7 bases short and J 4 bases short, with 16 bases between. CDR3 region: CASTHGDAGTEAFF. The CDR3 DNA sequence: TGCGCCAGCACCCACGGGGACGCGGGCACTGAAGCTTTCTTT.

The chain employs TRBV27 and TRBJ2-7, with D unclear. Deletions cut 6 bases from V and 2 bases from J, with 17 bases between. CDR1 is MNHEY, CDR2 SMNVEV, per germline (reference sequence). This CDR3 comprises 15 residues. CDR3 sequence (DNA): TGTGCCAGCAGATTTGAACTCGGGCCCGCCTACGAGCAGTACTTC. Its translation: CASRFELGPAYEQYF.

J is TRBJ1-5 and V is TRBV6-2 or TRBV6-3; a weak D match, TRBD1 (5 bases). V was shortened by 7 bases and J by 1 base, with 11 bases between the two germline ends. The CDR3 spans 14 residues. CDR1 and CDR2 from the germline V gene are MNHEY and SVGEGT. The CDR3 reads CASNLGLSNQPQHF. The CDR3 DNA follows: TGTGCCAGCAACCTGGGACTCAGCAATCAGCCCCAGCATTTT.

The chain couples TRBV5-5 to TRBJ2-2; a possible D gene is TRBD1 (6 bases). Germline CDR1 is SGHKS and CDR2 is YYEKEE (reference sequence). With 3 bases removed from V and 4 bases from J, the gap between germline ends came to 10 bases. The CDR3 covers 14 residues. DNA of the CDR3: TGTGCCAGCAGCTACAGGGCAGGCACCGGGGAGCTGTTTTTT. Translation: CASSYRAGTGELFF.

This clonotype has a handful of counts. The chain employs TRBV29-1 and TRBJ1-2; D gene unclear. Per germline, CDR1 SQVTM and CDR2 ANQGSEA. Trimming removed 0 bases at V and 0 bases at J, with 14 bases between. The CDR3 spans 16 residues. The CDR3 sequence: CSVEDPPYKANYGYTF. CDR3 nucleotides: TGCAGCGTTGAAGATCCCCCTTACAAGGCTAACTATGGCTACACCTTC.

This chain uses TRBV12-3 or TRBV12-4 with TRBJ1-1; D possibly corresponds to TRBD1 (5 bases). The CDR3 sequence is 14 residues long. V lost 2 bases, J lost 1 base, and 8 bases lay in between. CDR3 sequence (DNA): TGTGCCAGCAGTTTATCGGGGGGGAACACTGAAGCTTTCTTT. Protein: CASSLSGGNTEAFF.

The CDR3 DNA sequence: TGCGCCAGCAGCCAACGTGCCCAGGGTTCGATCAACAATGAGCAGTTCTTC. Encoded protein: CASSQRAQGSINNEQFF. The V gene is TRBV4-1, the J gene TRBJ2-1; a possible D gene is TRBD1 (5 bases). Trimming pared 2 bases from V and 5 bases from J, leaving 19 bases between. The germline V gene has CDR1 MGHRA and CDR2 YSYEKL. The CDR3 sequence is 17 residues long.

The chain uses TRBV27 and TRBJ1-5; D remains unclear. In germline, CDR1 is MNHEY, CDR2 SMNVEV (reference sequence). The CDR3 is 15 amino acids. V was shortened by 2 bases and J by 7 bases, with 15 bases between the two germline ends. The CDR3 loop is CASSLGSGLRQPQHF. The DNA for the CDR3 is TGTGCCAGCAGTTTAGGGTCGGGATTAAGGCAGCCCCAGCATTTT.